The present T cell receptor beta chain was sequenced within a study of PD-1 blockade in mismatch repair-deficient tumors. Study at large: Patients had approximately 11 mismatch repair-deficient cancer types and were previously treated and progressing.

General study points: Tumor-resident clones, often absent from pretreatment blood, expanded after pembrolizumab and then contracted.

Trimming removed 3 bases from V and 3 bases from J, with 12 bases in between. Germline assignment: CDR1 GTSNPN and CDR2 SVGIG (reference sequence). This CDR3 comprises 14 residues. PCR or immunohistochemistry showed mismatch repair deficiency in every enrolled patient. TCRs were sequenced from a few patients responding to pembrolizumab. TCRdb keeps only in-frame clones here, not all; method: immunoSEQ multiplex PCR. The table lists roughly 120,000 clones, around nine tenths of them singletons. Worth noting for this clone: What it binds is not known.

V gene TRBV30 combines with J gene TRBJ2-1; D might be TRBD1 or TRBD2, each matching 5 bases. The TCR was taken from an adult with mismatch repair-deficient cancer. This specimen consisted of peripheral blood, obtained approximately 69 weeks after starting pembrolizumab. The CDR3 protein is CAWSPRDRYNEQFF. The CDR3 DNA reads TGTGCCTGGAGCCCCCGGGACCGCTACAATGAGCAGTTCTTC.